The 3 T cell receptor beta chains below come from one sample, sequenced in a study of blood T cell repertoires in COVID-19. Data came from immunoSEQ multiplex PCR; TCRdb stores just in-frame clones and leaves some out. The sample carries 200,000 to 250,000 clones, roughly 85% recorded once. The specimen was PBMCs or T cells enriched from blood (not recorded which). These receptors originate from a woman in her 40s with acute COVID-19.

This chain joins TRBV4-1 and TRBJ1-2, with TRBD1 matching over 8 bases. Germline CDR1 and CDR2: MGHRA and YSYEKL. With 1 base clipped from V and 8 bases from J, the junction kept 12 bases outside the gene matches. There are 16 residues in the CDR3. The CDR3 here is CASSQVTRQGLGGYTF. The CDR3 DNA follows: TGCGCCAGCAGCCAAGTCACGCGACAGGGGTTAGGGGGCTACACCTTC.

The chain uses TRBV4-3 and TRBJ2-3, with 7 bases matching TRBD2. CDR3 length: 16 amino acids. Germline-derived CDR1 and CDR2 are LGHNA and YSLEER. With 2 bases clipped from V and 2 bases from J, the junction kept 7 bases outside the gene matches. CDR3 nucleotide sequence: TGCGCCAGCAGCCAAAAAGTTCGGGACTACACAGATACGCAGTATTTT. Protein sequence: CASSQKVRDYTDTQYF.

The chain combines TRBV2 with TRBJ1-2; a possible D gene is TRBD1 (6 bases). The germline gives CDR1 SNHLY, CDR2 FYNNEI. Deletions cut 3 bases from V and 8 bases from J, with 13 bases between. The length of the CDR3 is 13 residues. The CDR3 sequence: CASSDTGSRGYTF. CDR3 nucleotide sequence: TGTGCCAGCAGTGATACAGGGTCGAGGGGCTACACCTTC. Together with reference TRBV2 and TRBJ1-2, the CDR3 gives the full variable domain: EPEVTQTPSHQVTQMGQEVILRCVPISNHLYFYWYRQILGQKVEFLVSFYNNEISEKSEIFDDQFSVERPDGSNFTLKIRSTKLEDSAMYFCASSDTGSRGYTFGSGTRLTVV.